The clone carrying this T cell receptor (beta chain) is a singleton in its sample. This CDR3 spans 17 amino acids. V was pared by 3 bases and J by 4 bases, with 12 bases of the junction left unmatched. Germline assignment: CDR1 SGDLS and CDR2 YYNGEE. The source of the sample is a study of cytomegalovirus exposure and HLA in healthy donors. It was with 60 Vbeta and 13 Jbeta primers that the PCR ran. Clones were read by immunoSEQ multiplex PCR, and TCRdb kept only the in-frame ones, dropping some. The repertoire holds some 160,000 clones, roughly 75% seen once, with approximately 5.1% in the top ten. Whereas donors were nominally healthy upon sampling, unrecorded immune exposures were probable.

Input material: PBMCs. This clonotype was sampled from a man aged 35 to 55 in good health and CMV-seronegative. The gene calls are TRBV9 and TRBJ2-5, with 10 bases fitting TRBD1. The CDR3 is CASSEGTGASLLETQYF. DNA of the CDR3: TGTGCCAGCAGCGAGGGGACAGGGGCTTCCTTGTTAGAGACCCAGTACTTC.